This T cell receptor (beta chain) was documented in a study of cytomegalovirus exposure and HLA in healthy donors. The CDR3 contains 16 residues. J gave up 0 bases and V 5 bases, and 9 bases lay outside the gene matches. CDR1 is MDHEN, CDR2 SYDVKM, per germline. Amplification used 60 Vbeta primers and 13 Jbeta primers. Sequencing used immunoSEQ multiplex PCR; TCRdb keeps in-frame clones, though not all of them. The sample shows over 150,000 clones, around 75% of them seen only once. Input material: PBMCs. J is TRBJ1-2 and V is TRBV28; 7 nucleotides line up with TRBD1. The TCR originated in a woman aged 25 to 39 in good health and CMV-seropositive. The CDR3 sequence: CASSDREYASNYGYTF. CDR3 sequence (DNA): TGTGCCAGCAGTGACAGGGAGTACGCCTCTAACTATGGCTACACCTTC.